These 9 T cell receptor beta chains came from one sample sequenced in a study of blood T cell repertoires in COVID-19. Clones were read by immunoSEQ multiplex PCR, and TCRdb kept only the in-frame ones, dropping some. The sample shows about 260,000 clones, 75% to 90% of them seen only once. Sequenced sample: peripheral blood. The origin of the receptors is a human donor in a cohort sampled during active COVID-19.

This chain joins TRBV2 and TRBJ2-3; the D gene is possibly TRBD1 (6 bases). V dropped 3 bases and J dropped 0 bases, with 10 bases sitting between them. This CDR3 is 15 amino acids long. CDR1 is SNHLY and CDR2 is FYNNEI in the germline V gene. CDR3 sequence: CASSETGSSTDTQYF. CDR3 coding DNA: TGTGCCAGCAGTGAGACAGGATCTAGCACAGATACGCAGTATTTT.

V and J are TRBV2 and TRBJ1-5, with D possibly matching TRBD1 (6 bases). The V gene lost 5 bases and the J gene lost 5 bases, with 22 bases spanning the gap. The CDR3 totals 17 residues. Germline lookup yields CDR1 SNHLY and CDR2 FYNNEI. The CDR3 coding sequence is TGTGCCAGCAGTCGGGGACAAATTCAAGGTCGGGATCAGCCCCAGCATTTT. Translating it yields CASSRGQIQGRDQPQHF.

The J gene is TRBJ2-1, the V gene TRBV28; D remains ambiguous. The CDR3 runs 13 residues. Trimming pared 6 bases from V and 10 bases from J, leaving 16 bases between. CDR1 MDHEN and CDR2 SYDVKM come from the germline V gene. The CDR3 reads CASSPVLPREQFF. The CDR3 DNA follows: TGTGCCAGCAGCCCGGTACTGCCACGGGAGCAGTTCTTC.

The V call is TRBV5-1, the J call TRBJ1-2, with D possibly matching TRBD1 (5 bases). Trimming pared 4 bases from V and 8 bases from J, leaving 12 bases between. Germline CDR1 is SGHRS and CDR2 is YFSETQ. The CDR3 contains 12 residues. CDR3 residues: CASSTHGGGYTF. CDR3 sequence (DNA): TGCGCCAGCAGCACCCACGGGGGGGGCTACACCTTC.

In nucleotides, the CDR3 is TGTGCCAGCAGCGTCCCGGGTCCTGGAGAGACCCAGTACTTC. It codes for CASSVPGPGETQYF. J is TRBJ2-5 and V is TRBV5-4; D call uncertain. The CDR3 extends over 14 amino acids. Germline CDR1 and CDR2: SGHNT and YYREEE (reference sequence). Deletions cut 4 bases from V and 4 bases from J, with 14 bases between.

The CDR3 nucleotides read TGCAGCGTTGAAATACCGGGACTGAAATACTACGAGCAGTACTTC. Its translation: CSVEIPGLKYYEQYF. V gene TRBV29-1 combines with J gene TRBJ2-7; D might be TRBD2 (6 bases). Trimming removed 2 bases from V and 3 bases from J, with 17 bases in between. In germline, CDR1 is SQVTM, CDR2 ANQGSEA. This CDR3 has 15 amino acids.

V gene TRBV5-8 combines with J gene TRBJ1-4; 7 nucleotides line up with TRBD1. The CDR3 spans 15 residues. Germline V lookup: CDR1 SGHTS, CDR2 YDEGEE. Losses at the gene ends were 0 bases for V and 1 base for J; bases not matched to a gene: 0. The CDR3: CASSLGQGTNEKLFF. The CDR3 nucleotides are TGTGCCAGCAGCTTGGGACAGGGAACTAATGAAAAACTGTTTTTT.

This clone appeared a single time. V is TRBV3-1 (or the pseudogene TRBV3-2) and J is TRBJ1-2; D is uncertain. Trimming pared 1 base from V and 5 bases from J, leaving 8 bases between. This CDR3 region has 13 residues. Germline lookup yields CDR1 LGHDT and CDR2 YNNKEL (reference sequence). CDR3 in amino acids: CASSQALPYGYTF. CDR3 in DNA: TGTGCCAGCAGCCAAGCCCTACCGTATGGCTACACCTTC.

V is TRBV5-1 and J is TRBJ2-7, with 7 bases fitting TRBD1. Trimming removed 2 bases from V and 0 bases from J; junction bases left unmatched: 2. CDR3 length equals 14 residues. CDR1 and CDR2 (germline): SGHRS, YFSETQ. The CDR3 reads CASSFGTASYEQYF. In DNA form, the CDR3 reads TGCGCCAGCAGCTTTGGGACAGCCTCCTACGAGCAGTACTTC.